Below are 8 T cell receptor beta chains sequenced from a single sample in a study of blood T cell repertoires in COVID-19. Generated by immunoSEQ multiplex PCR, the TCRdb table keeps only in-frame clones and is missing some. Of about 250,000 clones in the sample, around four fifths were seen once. The sample comprised peripheral blood. The source of these receptors is a woman aged 55 to 70 with active or convalescent COVID-19.

The sample holds a few counts of this clone. The chain recombines TRBV19 with TRBJ1-2; D not certain. The germline gives CDR1 LNHDA, CDR2 SQIVND (reference sequence). The CDR3 extends over 13 amino acids. The V gene lost 2 bases and the J gene lost 7 bases, with 11 bases spanning the gap. The CDR3 DNA reads TGTGCCAGTAGTATAACGACGGGGTCTGGCTACACCTTC. Its protein product is CASSITTGSGYTF. Full variable domain (outside the CDR3, taken from reference TRBV19 and TRBJ1-2): DGGITQSPKYLFRKEGQNVTLSCEQNLNHDAMYWYRQDPGQGLRLIYYSQIVNDFQKGDIAEGYSVSREKKESFPLTVTSAQKNPTAFYLCASSITTGSGYTFGSGTRLTVV.

V usage is TRBV28 and J usage is TRBJ2-1; 7 bases match TRBD1. CDR1 is MDHEN and CDR2 is SYDVKM in the germline V gene. Germline trimming cut 10 bases from V and 7 bases from J; bases unmatched to any gene: 16. This CDR3 contains 15 residues. Here the CDR3 reads CAITAAADRENEQFF. Here the CDR3 DNA reads TGTGCCATTACCGCTGCAGCCGACAGGGAAAATGAGCAGTTCTTC.

The V gene is TRBV10-1, the J gene TRBJ2-2; 7 nucleotides align to TRBD1. V gave up 4 bases and J gave up 7 bases; unmatched junction bases: 6. This CDR3 is 14 amino acids long. The germline V gene has CDR1 WNHNN and CDR2 SYGVQD (reference sequence). DNA of the CDR3: TGCGCCAGCAGTGGCGACAGGGAATTCGGGGAGCTGTTTTTT. This translates into CASSGDREFGELFF.

The rearrangement links TRBV2 to TRBJ1-1, with 8 bases aligning to TRBD1. The V gene end was trimmed by 3 bases and the J gene end by 4 bases; junction bases not matched to a gene: 4. The CDR3 is made up of 14 amino acids. Per germline, CDR1 SNHLY and CDR2 FYNNEI. The CDR3 loop reads CASSETGVGTEAFF. The CDR3 DNA follows: TGTGCCAGCAGTGAGACAGGGGTGGGCACTGAAGCTTTCTTT.

V and J are TRBV5-1 and TRBJ2-1; 9 nucleotides match TRBD1. The CDR3 runs to 17 residues. Germline loops: CDR1 SGHRS, CDR2 YFSETQ. The ends lost 1 base at V and 2 bases at J; junction bases unmatched: 7. This chain's CDR3 is CASSLSGGTGTYNEQFF. CDR3 DNA sequence: TGCGCCAGCAGCTTGTCCGGGGGGACAGGGACCTACAATGAGCAGTTCTTC. The full variable domain, its missing parts supplied by reference TRBV5-1 and TRBJ2-1, is KAGVTQTPRYLIKTRGQQVTLSCSPISGHRSVSWYQQTPGQGLQFLFEYFSETQRNKGNFPGRFSGRQFSNSRSEMNVSTLELGDSALYLCASSLSGGTGTYNEQFFGPGTRLTVL.

This sequence joins TRBV7-8 and TRBJ2-1, with TRBD2 as a possible D gene (5 bases). CDR3 length: 16 residues. Germline V CDR1 and CDR2: SGHVS, FQNEAQ. V was pared by 1 base and J by 8 bases, with 18 bases between. The CDR3 loop is CASSLEPDPAGDEQFF. DNA of the CDR3: TGTGCCAGCAGCTTAGAACCTGATCCGGCGGGCGATGAGCAGTTCTTC.

The V and J genes are TRBV4-2 and TRBJ2-2; 11 bases line up with TRBD2. Germline lookup yields CDR1 LGHNA and CDR2 YNFKEQ. The CDR3 extends over 17 amino acids. V lost 2 bases, J lost 4 bases, and 6 bases stayed unmatched. CDR3 nucleotides: TGTGCCAGCAGCCAAAGCCTAGCGGGAGGTCGCACCGGGGAGCTGTTTTTT. Translated, it gives CASSQSLAGGRTGELFF.

This sequence joins TRBV6-5 and TRBJ1-6; 8 nucleotides match TRBD1. This CDR3 has 16 amino acids. Germline values: CDR1 MNHEY, CDR2 SVGAGI. Trimming removed 1 base from V and 7 bases from J; junction bases left unmatched: 6. The CDR3 DNA reads TGTGCCAGCAGTTACTTCCCTGGACAGGGAAATTCACCCCTCCACTTT. Translating gives CASSYFPGQGNSPLHF.